These T cell receptor beta chains were read from a single sample in a study of blood T cell repertoires in COVID-19. The repertoire was sequenced with immunoSEQ multiplex PCR; TCRdb's copy has only in-frame clones and lacks some. The data contain about 210,000 clones, around 90% of them singletons. The specimen was peripheral blood. Source of these receptors: a man aged 25-45 years with acute or convalescent COVID-19. Each CDR3 is given with its conserved first and last residue. The order of the fields is J gene, V gene, clone size, D gene, CDR3 protein, CDR3 DNA. The D gene is left open where the match is weak. Not every row has a clone size; where given, it reads once, few, many or a size class.

TRBJ1-6,TRBV5-6,.,.,CASSNYRGNSPLHF,TGTGCCAGCAGCAATTACCGGGGTAATTCACCCCTCCACTTT
TRBJ1-3,TRBV2,.,TRBD1,CASRQGHSGNTIYF,TGTGCCAGCAGACAGGGGCACTCTGGAAACACCATATATTTT
TRBJ2-3,TRBV7-9,once,.,CASSLGAGPRTDTQYF,TGTGCCAGCAGCTTAGGAGCGGGCCCCCGCACAGATACGCAGTATTTT
TRBJ1-5,TRBV6-2/TRBV6-3,.,.,CASSPSKGPFSNQPQHF,TGTGCCAGCAGCCCTTCAAAGGGGCCCTTTAGCAATCAGCCCCAGCATTTT
TRBJ2-2,TRBV24-1,once,.,CATSAAGDITGELFF,TGTGCCACCAGTGCCGCCGGGGACATCACCGGGGAGCTGTTTTTT
TRBJ2-3,TRBV6-2/TRBV6-3,.,TRBD2,CASSLQRLAGGNTQYF,TGTGCCAGCAGTCTTCAAAGACTAGCGGGAGGAAATACGCAGTATTTT
TRBJ1-5,TRBV29-1,.,TRBD1,CSVGTGTGNQPQHF,TGCAGCGTTGGAACAGGGACAGGGAATCAGCCCCAGCATTTT
TRBJ2-2,TRBV7-3,.,TRBD1,CASSFQTGGTGELFF,TGTGCCAGCAGCTTCCAGACAGGGGGAACCGGGGAGCTGTTTTTT
TRBJ1-2,TRBV5-1,.,.,CASRLSDSNYGYTF,TGCGCCAGCAGACTTTCGGACAGTAACTATGGCTACACCTTC
TRBJ1-1,TRBV19,once,TRBD1,CASSIMGQGDTEAFF,TGTGCCAGTAGTATTATGGGTCAGGGGGACACTGAAGCTTTCTTT
TRBJ1-5,TRBV28,once,TRBD1,CASRGTGVHQPQHF,TGTGCCAGCAGGGGGACAGGGGTGCATCAGCCCCAGCATTTT
TRBJ2-1,TRBV14,.,TRBD2,CASSPGGAGYNEQFF,TGTGCCAGCAGCCCGGGGGGGGCGGGTTACAATGAGCAGTTCTTC
TRBJ2-7,TRBV19,.,TRBD2,CASSMSGTSGSYEQYF,TGTGCCAGTAGTATGTCGGGGACTAGCGGCTCCTACGAGCAGTACTTC
TRBJ2-2,TRBV30,.,TRBD1,CASAPRGPGTGELFF,TGTGCCTCCGCACCAAGGGGGCCAGGCACCGGGGAGCTGTTTTTT
TRBJ1-4,TRBV6-5,.,.,CASSYAQTTNEKLFF,TGTGCCAGCAGTTACGCACAGACAACTAATGAAAAACTGTTTTTT
TRBJ1-1,TRBV24-1,.,.,CATSSTGLGTEAFF,TGTGCCACCAGTAGTACAGGGTTAGGCACTGAAGCTTTCTTT
TRBJ2-1,TRBV19,once,TRBD1,CASSIYGDRVGNEQFF,TGTGCCAGTAGTATATATGGGGACAGGGTGGGCAATGAGCAGTTCTTC
TRBJ1-2,TRBV18,.,TRBD1,CASSPLTGNYGYTF,TGTGCCAGCTCACCGTTGACAGGGAACTATGGCTACACCTTC
TRBJ2-3,TRBV6-2/TRBV6-3,once,TRBD2,CASSFGTRTDTQYF,TGTGCCAGCAGCTTTGGGACTAGGACAGATACGCAGTATTTT
TRBJ2-2,TRBV27,.,TRBD2,CASSLPWTRAGELFF,TGTGCCAGCAGTTTACCCTGGACTAGGGCCGGGGAGCTGTTTTTT
TRBJ2-1,TRBV12-3/TRBV12-4,once,.,CASSARQIDEQFF,TGTGCCAGCAGTGCACGACAGATCGATGAGCAGTTCTTC